This T cell receptor beta chain was sequenced in a study of CD8 T cells in Susac syndrome. The germline V gene has CDR1 MGHRA and CDR2 YSYEKL. The ends were cut back, 0 bases at V and 6 bases at J, with 15 bases in the middle. The CDR3 has 16 amino acids. It was with random hexamers that roughly 0.5 to 1 ug RNA was reverse transcribed. TCRdb reanalysed the immunoSEQ multiplex PCR reads using MiXCR and keeps one entry per CDR3 protein. The sample yields hundreds of thousands of distinct CDR3 sequences, approximately 95% seen once. Input material: CD4+ T cells from PBMCs. The chain employs TRBV4-1 and TRBJ2-4; the D gene is possibly TRBD1 (6 bases). The TCR comes from a human donor with Susac syndrome. CDR3 sequence reads: CASSQDNRQGRNIQYF. The CDR3 bases are TGCGCCAGCAGCCAAGATAATAGGCAGGGGAGAAACATTCAGTACTTC.